The 26 T cell receptor beta chains presented below share a single source sample, sequenced in a study of blood T cell repertoires in COVID-19 (dated by TCRdb to about 2020). Library prep was done by the immunoSEQ multiplex PCR assay. The immuneACCESS repertoire file appears here via TCRdb, limited to in-frame rearrangements. These files lack a portion of the clones; in checked studies, under half of the deficit traces to unresolved V genes, and the cause of the others is not known. The sample includes 180,000 or so clones, with approximately 84% observed a single time. The ten most abundant clones make up approximately 7.6% of the sample. The material sequenced was PBMCs or T cells enriched from blood (not recorded which). The receptors were sampled from a man aged 35 to 55 who had recovered from COVID-19.

This clone showed up just once. The V call is TRBV7-2, the J call TRBJ1-1; D possibly corresponds to TRBD1 (6 bases). Germline CDR1 and CDR2: SGHTA and FQGNSA. CDR3 length: 14 residues. Trimming stripped 1 base from V and 10 bases from J, with 16 bases between. CDR3 region: CASSLGGPRKVAFF. The CDR3 DNA is TGTGCCAGCAGCTTAGGGGGGCCTCGTAAGGTAGCTTTCTTT.

This clone was detected once. This chain connects TRBV19 to TRBJ2-2, with 7 bases that match TRBD1. The CDR3 consists of 15 residues. Germline trimming cut 7 bases from V and 1 base from J; bases unmatched to any gene: 6. Looked up from germline, CDR1 is LNHDA and CDR2 is SQIVND (reference sequence). The CDR3 sequence is CASKYRGWNTGELFF. The CDR3 coding sequence is TGTGCCAGTAAATACAGGGGCTGGAACACCGGGGAGCTGTTTTTT.

The chain has TRBV19 and TRBJ1-5; a possible D gene is TRBD1 (5 bases). The CDR3 has 13 amino acids. The V and J ends lost 8 bases and 5 bases respectively, with 13 bases between them. Germline V gene data show CDR1 as LNHDA and CDR2 as SQIVND (reference sequence). The DNA of the CDR3 is TGTGCCAGTCGGCTAACCAGGGATCAGCCCCAGCATTTT. Residues: CASRLTRDQPQHF.

The chain is built from TRBV20-1 and TRBJ2-3; D is ambiguous. The germline CDR1 and CDR2 sequences are DFQATT and SNEGSKA (reference sequence). The CDR3 is 11 residues long. Deletions cut 3 bases from V and 4 bases from J, with 5 bases between. The CDR3 loop reads CSASLSDTQYF. CDR3 bases: TGCAGTGCTAGTTTATCAGATACGCAGTATTTT.

The V call is TRBV5-1, the J call TRBJ2-5; TRBD2 aligns across 7 bases. The CDR3 loop spans 18 amino acids. Per germline, CDR1 SGHRS and CDR2 YFSETQ. V was pared by 4 bases and J by 0 bases, with 15 bases of the junction left unmatched. CDR3 region: CASSPLGLAVTYQETQYF. The CDR3 bases are TGCGCCAGCAGCCCCCTGGGGCTAGCGGTGACGTACCAAGAGACCCAGTACTTC.

The chain recombines TRBV6-2 or TRBV6-3 with TRBJ1-2, with TRBD1 matching 7 bases. The J segment lost 5 bases and the V segment lost 2 bases, leaving 8 bases of the junction unmatched. CDR3 size: 15 residues. The germline V gene has CDR1 MNHEY and CDR2 SVGEGT. The CDR3 bases are TGTGCCAGCAGTTACGCGATGGACAGGTTATATGGCTACACCTTC. This gives the protein CASSYAMDRLYGYTF.

The chain couples TRBV28 to TRBJ1-5; possible D gene TRBD1, 6 bases. Germline-derived CDR1 and CDR2 are MDHEN and SYDVKM. The CDR3 is made up of 16 amino acids. Between the trimmed V and J ends, which lost 3 bases and 7 bases, there was a span of 19 bases. For the CDR3, the DNA is TGTGCCAGCAGTTTGCCCCGGACAGCTAGGAGCCAGCCCCAGCATTTT. The encoded protein is CASSLPRTARSQPQHF.

The chain combines TRBV4-1 with TRBJ2-1, with 8 bases lining up with TRBD2. With 0 bases clipped from V and 4 bases from J, the junction kept 5 bases outside the gene matches. The CDR3 totals 16 residues. Germline V gene lookup returns CDR1 MGHRA and CDR2 YSYEKL. CDR3: CASSQDWAGGYNEQFF. CDR3 nucleotides: TGCGCCAGCAGCCAAGATTGGGCGGGGGGATACAATGAGCAGTTCTTC.

The genes are TRBV4-3 and TRBJ1-2, with D possibly matching TRBD1 (6 bases). CDR1 is LGHNA and CDR2 is YSLEER in the germline V gene. V lost 0 bases, J lost 2 bases, and 13 bases lay in between. This CDR3 contains 16 residues. The CDR3: CASSQDRAGANYGYTF. The CDR3 DNA is TGCGCCAGCAGCCAAGATCGGGCAGGGGCAAACTATGGCTACACCTTC.

This clone was counted once. The rearrangement uses TRBV6-5 and TRBJ2-7; TRBD2 is a possible D gene (7 bases). Trimming pared 10 bases from V and 3 bases from J, leaving 19 bases between. The germline V gene has CDR1 MNHEY and CDR2 SVGAGI. There are 14 residues in the CDR3. CDR3 bases: TGTGCCACCGGTGGGGGGGCAACTTACTACGAGCAGTACTTC. This encodes CATGGGATYYEQYF.

In the case of this clone: A much larger clone sits a single nucleotide away, making a read error possible. The rearrangement links TRBV9 to TRBJ2-3; 9 nucleotides line up with TRBD1. V gave up 0 bases and J gave up 0 bases; unmatched junction bases: 2. The CDR3 contains 16 residues. Germline assignment: CDR1 SGDLS and CDR2 YYNGEE. The CDR3 protein is CASSVGTGASTDTQYF. In DNA form, the CDR3 reads TGTGCCAGCAGCGTAGGGACAGGGGCGAGCACAGATACGCAGTATTTT.

This clone was seen ten or more times. The chain links TRBV7-9 to TRBJ1-6; D gene uncertain. CDR3 length: 18 residues. Trimming cost V 8 bases and J 0 bases, with 20 bases left between them. CDR1 SEHNR and CDR2 FQNEAQ come from the germline V gene (reference sequence). DNA for the CDR3: TGTGCCAGCGAGTCGGGAGGAGCCTCTAGCTCCTATAATTCACCCCTCCACTTT. The encoded protein is CASESGGASSSYNSPLHF.

This rearrangement joins TRBV9 to TRBJ1-1; TRBD1 agrees at 10 bases. The V and J ends lost 5 bases and 8 bases, in that order; junction bases with no gene match: 12. The CDR3 contains 15 residues. The germline V gene encodes CDR1 SGDLS and CDR2 YYNGEE. CDR3 sequence: CASRDSGQGPDEAFF. Written as DNA, the CDR3 is TGTGCCAGCAGAGACTCGGGACAGGGGCCCGACGAAGCTTTCTTT.

V and J are TRBV7-8 and TRBJ2-7; the D is unclear. The CDR3 contains 12 residues. Germline V gene lookup returns CDR1 SGHVS and CDR2 FQNEAQ. V was trimmed by 6 bases and J by 2 bases, leaving 8 bases between them. CDR3 sequence: CASSTVTYEQYF. The CDR3 DNA follows: TGTGCCAGCAGTACAGTAACCTACGAGCAGTACTTC.

This clone was seen a few times. This chain links TRBV9 with TRBJ2-3; D unresolved. Germline CDR1 reads SGDLS; CDR2 reads YYNGEE. CDR3 length: 12 residues. Trimming left V 0 bases short and J 3 bases short, with 2 bases between. The CDR3 DNA sequence: TGTGCCAGCAGCGTAGCTACAGATACGCAGTATTTT. Encoded protein: CASSVATDTQYF.

This clone appeared a few times. This rearrangement joins TRBV5-1 to TRBJ1-6; TRBD1 matches at 8 bases. CDR3 length equals 18 residues. V shed 3 bases and J 11 bases; nucleotides not matched to a gene: 19. Germline V CDR1 and CDR2: SGHRS, YFSETQ. This CDR3 reads CASSSSDRGLNLLTPLHF. CDR3 nucleotide sequence: TGCGCCAGCAGCTCCTCAGACAGGGGATTAAATCTCCTGACACCCCTCCACTTT. Filled out from reference TRBV5-1 and TRBJ1-6, the complete variable domain reads KAGVTQTPRYLIKTRGQQVTLSCSPISGHRSVSWYQQTPGQGLQFLFEYFSETQRNKGNFPGRFSGRQFSNSRSEMNVSTLELGDSALYLCASSSSDRGLNLLTPLHFGNGTRLTVT.

V and J are TRBV27 and TRBJ1-2; the D is unclear. The CDR3 runs 17 residues. Germline V lookup: CDR1 MNHEY, CDR2 SMNVEV (reference sequence). The V and J ends lost 5 bases and 8 bases respectively, with 27 bases between them. CDR3 residues: CASSPLAHPTAAFGYTF. The DNA of the CDR3 is TGTGCCAGCAGTCCACTAGCCCATCCAACAGCCGCCTTCGGCTACACCTTC.

V gene TRBV10-2 combines with J gene TRBJ1-1, with a tentative D call TRBD1 (5 bases). Germline values: CDR1 WSHSY, CDR2 SAAADI. V dropped 3 bases and J dropped 2 bases, with 7 bases sitting between them. CDR3 length equals 13 residues. The CDR3 sequence: CASSEQENTEAFF. As DNA, the CDR3 is TGCGCCAGCAGTGAACAGGAAAACACTGAAGCTTTCTTT.

The chain employs TRBV5-4 and TRBJ2-7; weak D call: TRBD1 (5 bases). V was pared by 0 bases and J by 3 bases, with 13 bases between. This CDR3 has 15 amino acids. Germline V gene sequence: CDR1 SGHNT, CDR2 YYREEE (reference sequence). The CDR3 DNA reads TGTGCCAGCAGCTTGGGGCAGGGTAGAGTCTACGAGCAGTACTTC. It translates to CASSLGQGRVYEQYF. Full variable domain (remainder filled in from reference TRBV5-4 and TRBJ2-7): ETGVTQSPTHLIKTRGQQVTLRCSSQSGHNTVSWYQQALGQGPQFIFQYYREEENGRGNFPPRFSGLQFPNYSSELNVNALELDDSALYLCASSLGQGRVYEQYFGPGTRLTVT.

The chain employs TRBV5-5 and TRBJ2-5, with 7 bases aligning to TRBD2. V lost 4 bases, J lost 3 bases, and 0 bases stayed unmatched. The germline CDR1 and CDR2 sequences are SGHKS and YYEKEE (reference sequence). CDR3 length equals 12 residues. CDR3 in amino acids: CASSREEETQYF. The CDR3 DNA reads TGTGCCAGCAGCCGGGAGGAAGAGACCCAGTACTTC.

V is TRBV28 and J is TRBJ1-1, with D possibly being TRBD1 (6 bases). From germline, CDR1 is MDHEN and CDR2 SYDVKM. The CDR3 spans 14 residues. The V gene lost 6 bases and the J gene lost 2 bases, with 13 bases spanning the gap. The CDR3, as DNA: TGTGCCAGCAGGATATACAGGGCTAACACTGAAGCTTTCTTT. Translating gives CASRIYRANTEAFF.

This sequence joins TRBV5-4 and TRBJ1-2, with D uncertain. Germline-derived CDR1 and CDR2 are SGHNT and YYREEE (reference sequence). The CDR3 is 11 residues long. The germline V and J ends were trimmed by 2 bases and 8 bases, with 7 bases remaining between them. CDR3 amino acids: CASSFIGGYTF. CDR3 bases: TGTGCCAGCAGCTTCATCGGGGGCTACACCTTC.

The chain links TRBV3-1 (or the pseudogene TRBV3-2) to TRBJ2-7; 7 bases fit TRBD1. The CDR3 covers 14 residues. The germline V gene has CDR1 LGHDT and CDR2 YNNKEL (reference sequence). With 7 bases clipped from V and 5 bases from J, the junction kept 11 bases outside the gene matches. CDR3 in amino acids: CASTLQGNDNEQYF. CDR3 in DNA: TGTGCCAGCACCCTACAGGGGAACGATAACGAGCAGTACTTC.

For this clone: The sample holds other DNA sequences that translate to the same CDR3. This sequence joins TRBV19 and TRBJ1-1; possible D gene TRBD1, 6 bases. The V gene's germline CDR1 is LNHDA and CDR2 SQIVND (reference sequence). V was pared by 4 bases and J by 0 bases, with 9 bases between. The CDR3 is 14 residues long. The CDR3 DNA sequence: TGTGCCAGTAGTAGAACAGGGCTGAACACTGAAGCTTTCTTT. This gives the protein CASSRTGLNTEAFF.

The chain has TRBV2 and TRBJ1-3; 9 bases line up with TRBD1. J gave up 0 bases and V 6 bases, and 3 bases lay outside the gene matches. CDR1 and CDR2 (germline): SNHLY, FYNNEI. The CDR3 has 15 amino acids. The CDR3 sequence: CASRGQGSSGNTIYF. The CDR3 region has the DNA TGTGCCAGCAGGGGACAGGGAAGCTCTGGAAACACCATATATTTT.

The V and J genes are TRBV27 and TRBJ1-2; 7 nucleotides align to TRBD1. Trimming cost V 5 bases and J 0 bases; bases outside gene matches: 9. The CDR3 runs 16 residues. Germline V gene lookup returns CDR1 MNHEY and CDR2 SMNVEV (reference sequence). CDR3 in amino acids: CASSPIDRESNYGYTF. The CDR3 DNA reads TGTGCCAGCAGTCCGATCGACAGGGAATCTAACTATGGCTACACCTTC.